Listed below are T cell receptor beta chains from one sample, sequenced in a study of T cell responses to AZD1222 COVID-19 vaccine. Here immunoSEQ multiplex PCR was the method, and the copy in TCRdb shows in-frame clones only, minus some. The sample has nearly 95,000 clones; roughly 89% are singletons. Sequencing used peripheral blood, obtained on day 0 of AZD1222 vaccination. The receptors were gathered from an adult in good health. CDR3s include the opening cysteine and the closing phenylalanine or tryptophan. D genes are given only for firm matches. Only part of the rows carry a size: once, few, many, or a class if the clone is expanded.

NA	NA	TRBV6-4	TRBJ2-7	TGTGCCAGCAGTGACTCGAAGGTTGGAAGCAGGGGTACCTACGAGCAGTACTTC	CASSDSKVGSRGTYEQYF
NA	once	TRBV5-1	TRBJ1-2	TGCGCCAGCAGCTTGGAGAACTATGGCTACACCTTC	CASSLENYGYTF
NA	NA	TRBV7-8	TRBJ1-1	TGTGCCAGCAGCTTATTAGGCATGAACACTGAAGCTTTCTTT	CASSLLGMNTEAFF
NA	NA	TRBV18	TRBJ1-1	TGTGCCAGCTCACCACCGTTTAGCCTCGCCGCCGGGGCTCTGAACACTGAAGCTTTCTTT	CASSPPFSLAAGALNTEAFF
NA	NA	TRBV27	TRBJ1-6	TGTGCCAGCAGTTTATTGGGCCAACCCCTAACTGGGCATAATTCACCCCTCCACTTT	CASSLLGQPLTGHNSPLHF
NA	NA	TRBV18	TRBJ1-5	TGTGCCAGCTCACCACCCGGAGCGAGAAAAAATCAGCCCCAGCATTTT	CASSPPGARKNQPQHF
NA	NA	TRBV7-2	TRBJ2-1	TGTGCCAGCAGCCCTGCGGACCGTTACAATGAGCAGTTCTTC	CASSPADRYNEQFF
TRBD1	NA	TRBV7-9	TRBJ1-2	TGTGCCAGCAGCGCCGCCCTGCAGGGGGCATATGGCTACACCTTC	CASSAALQGAYGYTF
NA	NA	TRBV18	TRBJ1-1	TGTGCCAGCTCACGCACAACAGGGTTGGACACTGAAGCTTTCTTT	CASSRTTGLDTEAFF
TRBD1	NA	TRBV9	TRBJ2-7	TGTGCCAGCAGCGTAGATGGACAGGGCACCTACGAGCAGTACTTC	CASSVDGQGTYEQYF
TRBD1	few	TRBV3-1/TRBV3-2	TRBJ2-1	TGTGCCAGCAGCCAAGTTGTGGACAGGGATGAGGATGAGCAGTTCTTC	CASSQVVDRDEDEQFF
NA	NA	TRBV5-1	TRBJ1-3	TGCGCCAGCAGCTTGGAAGGCAGGCCGAACTCTGGAAACACCATATATTTT	CASSLEGRPNSGNTIYF
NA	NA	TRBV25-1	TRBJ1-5	TGTGCCAGCAGTGGAAAATATAGCAATCAGCCCCAGCATTTT	CASSGKYSNQPQHF
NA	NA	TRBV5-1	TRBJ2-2	TGCGCCAGCGGGGAGACGGACACCGGGGAGCTGTTTTTT	CASGETDTGELFF
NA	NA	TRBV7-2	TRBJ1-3	TGTGCCAGCAGCTTAGGGGGGGCAGGGGGAAACACCATATATTTT	CASSLGGAGGNTIYF
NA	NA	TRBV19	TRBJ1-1	TGTGCCAGTAGAAGAACAGGGACCCAAAACACTGAAGCTTTCTTT	CASRRTGTQNTEAFF
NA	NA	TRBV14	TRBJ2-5	TGTGCCAGCAGCCAAGAATGGATGGGGAGAGAGACCCAGTACTTC	CASSQEWMGRETQYF
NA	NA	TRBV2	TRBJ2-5	TGTGCCAGCAGCGTAAAGAAGGCCCAGTACTTC	CASSVKKAQYF
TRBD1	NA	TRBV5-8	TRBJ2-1	TGTGCCAGCAGCTCAGGGGGAATACCCCTCAATGAGCAGTTCTTC	CASSSGGIPLNEQFF
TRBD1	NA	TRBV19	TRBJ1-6	TGTGCCACCTGGGACAGGCGGTATAATTCACCCCTCCACTTT	CATWDRRYNSPLHF
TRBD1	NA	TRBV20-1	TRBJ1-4	TGCAGTGCTAGTAGGGGACAGGGAGGGGGCAGACTGTTTTTT	CSASRGQGGGRLFF
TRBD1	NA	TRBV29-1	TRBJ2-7	TGCAGCGTTGCGATCCAGGGGGACGAGCAGTACTTC	CSVAIQGDEQYF
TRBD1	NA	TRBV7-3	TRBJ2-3	TGTGCCAGCAGCCCCGCAGGGGGCTTGGGAGATACGCAGTATTTT	CASSPAGGLGDTQYF
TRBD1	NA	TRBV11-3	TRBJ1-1	TGTGCCAGCAGCGCCCAGGGGGCCCAAAAGGTTTTCTTT	CASSAQGAQKVFF
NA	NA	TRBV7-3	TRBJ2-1	TGTGCCAGCAGCCCCCCGGGGGCCTCCTACAATGAGCAGTTCTTC	CASSPPGASYNEQFF
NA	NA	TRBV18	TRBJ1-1	TGTGCCAGCTGCGGGGGTCCGAACACTGAAGCTTTCTTT	CASCGGPNTEAFF
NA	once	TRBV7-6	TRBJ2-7	TGTGCCAGCAGCCGCCCCTCGGGAACAGGTTCCTACGAGCAGTACTTC	CASSRPSGTGSYEQYF
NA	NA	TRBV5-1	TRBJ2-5	TGCGCCAGCAGCTCTACGGAAGAGACCCAGTACTTC	CASSSTEETQYF
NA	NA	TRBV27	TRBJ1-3	TGTGCCAGCAGTCCCAGGACAGCTGGAAACACCATATATTTT	CASSPRTAGNTIYF
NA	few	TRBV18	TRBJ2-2	TGTGCCAGCTCACTTAAGGGAACCGGGGAGCTGTTTTTT	CASSLKGTGELFF
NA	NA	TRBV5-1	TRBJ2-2	TGCGCCAGCAGCTTACCGCTAGCTAACACCGGGGAGCTGTTTTTT	CASSLPLANTGELFF
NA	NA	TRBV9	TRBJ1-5	TGTGCCAGCAGCTTCGAGGACGGGGTAGGTCAGCCCCAGCATTTT	CASSFEDGVGQPQHF
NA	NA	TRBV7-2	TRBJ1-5	TGTGCCAGCAGTCTCCGGGGCCAGCCCCAGCATTTT	CASSLRGQPQHF
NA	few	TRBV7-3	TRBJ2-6	TGTGCCAGCAGCTTAGCTTCCGACAGCTCTGGGGCCAACGTCCTGACTTTC	CASSLASDSSGANVLTF
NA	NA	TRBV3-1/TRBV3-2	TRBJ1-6	TGTGCCAGCAGCCATGACAGCAATTCACCCCTCCACTTT	CASSHDSNSPLHF
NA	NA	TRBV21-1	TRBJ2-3	TGTGCCAGCACCCCCCGAGGACAGAGCACAGATACGCAGTATTTT	CASTPRGQSTDTQYF
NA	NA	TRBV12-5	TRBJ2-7	TGTGCTAGTGCCTCGATTCCAGGACGGAAGTACGAGCAGTACTTC	CASASIPGRKYEQYF
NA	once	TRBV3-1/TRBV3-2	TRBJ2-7	TGTGCCAGCAGTCATGCAGACAGACGGTCCTACGAGCAGTACTTC	CASSHADRRSYEQYF
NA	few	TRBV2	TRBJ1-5	TGTGCCAGCAGATGGACTGGAGTTCAGCCCCAGCATTTT	CASRWTGVQPQHF
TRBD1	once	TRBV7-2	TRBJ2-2	TGTGCCAGCAGCCGAGACAGGGCCGGGGAGCTGTTTTTT	CASSRDRAGELFF
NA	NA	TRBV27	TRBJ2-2	TGTGCCAGCAGTCCCGGGAACACCGGGGAGCTGTTTTTT	CASSPGNTGELFF